The 15 T cell receptor beta chains listed next were all sequenced from one sample in a study of cytomegalovirus exposure and HLA in healthy donors. The PCR made use of 60 Vbeta and 13 Jbeta primers. Libraries were prepared by immunoSEQ multiplex PCR; TCRdb keeps only in-frame clonotypes and omits some of them. The sample lists some 120,000 clones, roughly 74% occurring once. Sequencing was done on a sample of PBMCs. Receptors originate from a young woman in good health and CMV-seronegative.

The chain carries TRBV6-5 and TRBJ2-2, with D hard to call. The CDR3 consists of 12 residues. CDR1 and CDR2 from the germline V gene are MNHEY and SVGAGI. V shed 2 bases and J shed 6 bases, with 4 bases lying between them. CDR3 coding DNA: TGTGCCAGCAGTTACGTCGCCGGGGAGCTGTTTTTT. Amino acid sequence: CASSYVAGELFF.

The chain carries TRBV6-5 and TRBJ2-2, with 9 bases matching TRBD1. Germline V CDR1 and CDR2: MNHEY, SVGAGI. The CDR3 covers 15 residues. V lost 6 bases and J lost 2; bases outside the gene matches: 4. The CDR3 region is CASRYRGPNTGELFF. The CDR3, as DNA: TGTGCCAGCAGGTACAGGGGGCCCAACACCGGGGAGCTGTTTTTT.

The chain couples TRBV5-1 to TRBJ1-2, with 7 bases aligning to TRBD1. There are 15 residues in the CDR3. CDR1 is SGHRS and CDR2 is YFSETQ in the germline V gene. With V trimmed by 5 bases and J by 2 bases, 9 bases remained unmatched. The CDR3 DNA sequence: TGCGCCAGCAGTCTGAACAGGGGAGAGAACTATGGCTACACCTTC. It yields the protein CASSLNRGENYGYTF.

J is TRBJ1-5 and V is TRBV12-5, with D possibly being TRBD1 (6 bases). The CDR3 has 15 residues. V lost 7 bases to trimming and J lost 1 base, with 14 bases between them. Germline V gene sequence: CDR1 LGHNT, CDR2 FRNRAP. The CDR3 coding sequence is TGTGCTAGTGCCGCACAGGGTACAAGCAATCAGCCCCAGCATTTT. The encoded protein is CASAAQGTSNQPQHF.

This clone is a singleton in its sample. The rearrangement links TRBV6-5 to TRBJ2-7; D is possibly TRBD1 (6 bases). Between the trimmed V and J ends, which lost 5 bases and 5 bases, there was a span of 16 bases. This CDR3 has 14 residues. CDR1 is MNHEY and CDR2 is SVGAGI in the germline V gene. The CDR3 sequence: CASSPRTENDEQYF. The CDR3 nucleotides are TGTGCCAGCAGTCCTCGGACAGAGAATGACGAGCAGTACTTC.

In this sample, this clone turned up once. The genes are TRBV2 and TRBJ1-3; D gene unclear. The germline V gene has CDR1 SNHLY and CDR2 FYNNEI. Trimming left V 4 bases short and J 0 bases short, with 10 bases between. CDR3 size: 15 residues. CDR3: CASSASRSSGNTIYF. In DNA form, the CDR3 reads TGTGCCAGCAGTGCATCAAGGAGCTCTGGAAACACCATATATTTT.

V usage is TRBV6-6 and J usage is TRBJ1-4; 7 nucleotides match TRBD1. The germline V gene has CDR1 MNHNY and CDR2 SVGAGI (reference sequence). Trimming removed 0 bases from V and 5 bases from J; junction bases left unmatched: 3. The CDR3 spans 15 residues. The CDR3 DNA sequence: TGTGCCAGCAGTTACTCGACAGGGATAAATGAAAAACTGTTTTTT. Protein sequence: CASSYSTGINEKLFF.

This chain links TRBV30 with TRBJ2-7; a weak D match, TRBD1 (6 bases). The CDR3 runs to 13 residues. The germline V gene has CDR1 GTSNPN and CDR2 SVGIG (reference sequence). Trimming took 2 bases from V and 7 from J, leaving 15 bases between them. The CDR3 loop is CAWSPDSTGEQYF. In DNA, the CDR3 is TGTGCCTGGAGTCCGGACAGCACGGGGGAGCAGTACTTC.

This clone was seen only once. Here the CDR3 reads CASGLVFFGTGGRYEQYF. DNA for the CDR3: TGTGCTAGTGGTTTGGTATTTTTTGGGACAGGGGGCAGATACGAGCAGTACTTC. V is TRBV12-5 and J is TRBJ2-7; the match to TRBD1 covers 12 bases. The CDR3 is 18 residues long. Germline V gene sequence: CDR1 LGHNT, CDR2 FRNRAP. The ends lost 0 bases at V and 4 bases at J; junction bases unmatched: 10.

This chain joins TRBV10-2 and TRBJ1-2; 10 bases line up with TRBD1. This CDR3 is built from 13 residues. Germline V gene lookup returns CDR1 WSHSY and CDR2 SAAADI. The J segment lost 5 bases and the V segment lost 6 bases, leaving 3 bases of the junction unmatched. CDR3 region: CASSGTGDYGYTF. The CDR3, as DNA: TGCGCCAGCAGCGGGACAGGGGATTATGGCTACACCTTC.

There are a few counts of this clone. The genes are TRBV4-1 and TRBJ2-7; 7 nucleotides align to TRBD2. Unmatched junction bases numbered 5, after V lost 0 bases and J lost 0 bases. The CDR3 spans 16 residues. From germline, CDR1 is MGHRA and CDR2 YSYEKL. CDR3 bases: TGCGCCAGCAGCCAAGATTCGGAGCGGGGCTCCTACGAGCAGTACTTC. Translating it yields CASSQDSERGSYEQYF.

CDR3 nucleotide sequence: TGTGCCAGCAGCGGGGTTCCGGACAGACCCAACTATGGCTACACCTTC. Amino acids: CASSGVPDRPNYGYTF. This sequence joins TRBV9 and TRBJ1-2; possible D gene TRBD1, 6 bases. The length of the CDR3 is 16 residues. Trimming removed 3 bases from V and 2 bases from J, with 17 bases in between. Germline V gene sequence: CDR1 SGDLS, CDR2 YYNGEE.

The chain has TRBV25-1 and TRBJ1-2; TRBD1 aligns across 7 bases. The germline V gene encodes CDR1 MGHDK and CDR2 SYGVNS. The CDR3 runs 14 residues. V lost 5 bases to trimming and J lost 6 bases; unmatched junction nucleotides: 9. In nucleotides, the CDR3 is TGTGCCAGCAGTCGAGGGGGCACCGTCCATGGCTACACCTTC. Translated, it gives CASSRGGTVHGYTF.

The CDR3 sequence: CSGIWQGNTGELFF. Written as DNA, the CDR3 is TGCAGCGGAATCTGGCAGGGAAACACCGGGGAGCTGTTTTTT. This rearrangement joins TRBV29-1 to TRBJ2-2; D is possibly TRBD1 (5 bases). The CDR3 has 14 residues. Germline-derived CDR1 and CDR2 are SQVTM and ANQGSEA. V dropped 7 bases and J dropped 2 bases, with 14 bases sitting between them.

For this clone: This likely comes from a read error, as the CDR3 has no conserved phenylalanine or tryptophan at its end. Because the CDR3's place on the DNA is in doubt, the DNA is left out and the CDR3 is given as listed by TCRdb. This chain links TRBV5-1 with TRBJ2-6; the listed D gene, TRBD2, was not tested against the DNA. The CDR3 numbers 9 amino acids, ends counted. CDR1 SGHRS and CDR2 YFSETQ come from the germline V gene. The CDR3: CASSLQRDS.